This T cell receptor (beta chain) emerged from a study of response to subunit inactivated influenza vaccine. TCRdb re-called the RT-PCR reads through MiXCR, storing one row per CDR3 protein. The sample consists of a few hundred thousand distinct CDR3 sequences, 12% of them appearing once. By share, this clonotype ranks as medium-sized. Germline-derived CDR1 and CDR2 are SGHTA and FQGNSA. The V end was cut by 5 bases, the J end by 2 bases, with 14 bases between. This CDR3 is built from 15 residues. The receptor was isolated from a man in his forties or fifties who received an inactivated influenza vaccine. The sequenced sample was non-naive T cells sorted from PBMCs, obtained about 14 days before vaccination. This sequence joins TRBV7-2 and TRBJ2-3; possibly TRBD1 for D (5 bases). The DNA for the CDR3 is TGTGCCAGCAGCACCTTAGGGGATAACACAGATACGCAGTATTTT. It encodes CASSTLGDNTDTQYF.